The 31 T cell receptor beta chains presented below share a single source sample, sequenced in a study of blood T cell repertoires in COVID-19. Libraries were prepared by immunoSEQ multiplex PCR; TCRdb keeps only in-frame clonotypes and omits some of them. This sample yields fewer than 200,000 clones, of which over 65% are seen a single time; 4.4% belongs to the top ten. Sequencing was performed on PBMCs or T cells enriched from blood (not recorded which). All receptors derive from a woman aged 50 to 60 who had recovered from COVID-19.

The V gene is TRBV10-3, the J gene TRBJ2-7, with D tentatively TRBD1 (6 bases). The CDR3 loop spans 16 amino acids. Deletions cut 5 bases from V and 2 bases from J, with 19 bases between. Germline CDR1 and CDR2: ENHRY and SYGVKD. Written as DNA, the CDR3 is TGTGCCATCAGTCCCGCCGGGTCGGGACAAGCCTACGAGCAGTACGTC. Its translation: CAISPAGSGQAYEQYV.

J is TRBJ2-1 and V is TRBV19; 10 positions agree with TRBD2. Trimming removed 5 bases from V and 10 bases from J; junction bases left unmatched: 5. Germline assignment: CDR1 LNHDA and CDR2 SQIVND (reference sequence). The CDR3 contains 13 residues. The CDR3 protein is CASSRLAGGEQFF. As DNA, the CDR3 is TGTGCCAGTAGTCGACTAGCGGGTGGGGAGCAGTTCTTC.

The chain recombines TRBV7-3 with TRBJ1-6; D may be TRBD1 (5 bases). This CDR3 is 15 amino acids long. V dropped 1 base and J dropped 7 bases, with 11 bases sitting between them. CDR1 and CDR2 from the germline V gene are SGHTA and FQGTGA. The CDR3 here is CASSLNPGQNSPLHF. For the CDR3, the DNA is TGTGCCAGCAGCTTAAACCCCGGACAAAATTCACCCCTCCACTTT.

The J gene is TRBJ1-6, the V gene TRBV10-3, with D hard to call. This CDR3 has 13 residues. The V and J ends lost 4 bases and 6 bases respectively, with 7 bases between them. CDR1 and CDR2 from the germline V gene are ENHRY and SYGVKD. Written as DNA, the CDR3 is TGTGCCATCAGTGTTTCCGGTAATTCACCCCTCCACTTT. Amino acids: CAISVSGNSPLHF.

The chain couples TRBV2 to TRBJ2-7; TRBD1 aligns across 8 bases. The CDR3 is 12 amino acids. The V segment lost 4 bases and the J segment 12 bases; nucleotides outside the gene matches: 8. Germline V gene data show CDR1 as SNHLY and CDR2 as FYNNEI. The CDR3 loop reads CASSVGTGGWYV. The CDR3 bases are TGTGCCAGCAGTGTTGGTACAGGGGGTTGGTACGTC.

V is TRBV5-4 and J is TRBJ2-5, with 7 bases fitting TRBD1. V shed 4 bases and J 1 base; nucleotides not matched to a gene: 10. This CDR3 contains 16 residues. From germline, CDR1 is SGHNT and CDR2 YYREEE (reference sequence). The CDR3 region has the DNA TGTGCCAGCAGCCCCATGACCGGGACAGCCCAAGAGACCCAGTACTTC. Translated: CASSPMTGTAQETQYF.

This sequence joins TRBV6-5 and TRBJ1-1; no clear D. Germline CDR1 MNHEY, CDR2 SVGAGI. This CDR3 contains 14 residues. V lost 9 bases, J lost 5 bases, and 19 bases lay in between. The CDR3 nucleotides are TGTGCCAGTCTTCGCGGGATTTACGGAACTGAAGCTTTCTTT. Translating gives CASLRGIYGTEAFF.

The rearrangement uses TRBV30 and TRBJ1-4, with D uncertain. This CDR3 comprises 11 residues. With 1 base removed from V and 14 bases from J, the gap between germline ends came to 11 bases. Germline-derived CDR1 and CDR2 are GTSNPN and SVGIG (reference sequence). The CDR3 DNA sequence: TGTGCCTGGAGTGGAGGGATAGGGCTGTTTTTT. This codes for CAWSGGIGLFF.

J is TRBJ2-1 and V is TRBV11-3; weak D call: TRBD2 (5 bases). CDR3 length equals 16 residues. V was clipped by 0 bases and J by 5 bases, with 14 bases between them. Germline V lookup: CDR1 SGHNT, CDR2 YENEEA. CDR3 nucleotide sequence: TGTGCCAGCAGCTTAGATGGGGAGCGGACCCACAATGAGCAGTTCTTC. Protein sequence: CASSLDGERTHNEQFF.

This clone has a handful of counts. The V and J genes are TRBV28 and TRBJ1-5; D uncertain. V was shortened by 3 bases and J by 4 bases, with 16 bases between the two germline ends. CDR1 and CDR2 from the germline V gene are MDHEN and SYDVKM. The CDR3 totals 16 residues. Here the CDR3 DNA reads TGTGCCAGCAGTTTGTTGAGGGTTTCGCCGAATCAGCCCCAGCATTTT. It encodes CASSLLRVSPNQPQHF.

V and J are TRBV6-5 and TRBJ1-1; D uncertain. Trimming removed 6 bases from V and 5 bases from J, with 10 bases in between. Germline V gives CDR1 MNHEY, CDR2 SVGAGI. The CDR3 loop spans 12 amino acids. The chain's CDR3 is CASSALWTEAFF. The CDR3 DNA reads TGTGCCAGCAGCGCACTTTGGACTGAAGCTTTCTTT.

The rearrangement joins TRBV7-6 to TRBJ1-4; 8 bases line up with TRBD1. Germline trimming cut 5 bases from V and 5 bases from J; bases unmatched to any gene: 7. CDR1 SGHVS and CDR2 FNYEAQ come from the germline V gene. This CDR3 comprises 15 residues. The CDR3 DNA follows: TGTGCCAGCAGCGTACAGGGGGGGGTGAATGAAAAACTGTTTTTT. Translating gives CASSVQGGVNEKLFF.

With respect to this clone: The same CDR3 also results from other DNA sequences found in this sample. V gene TRBV19 combines with J gene TRBJ1-5; 9 bases agree with TRBD1. Trimming took 5 bases from V and 1 from J; bases not matched to a gene: 3. Germline loops: CDR1 LNHDA, CDR2 SQIVND (reference sequence). The length of the CDR3 is 15 residues. CDR3 coding DNA: TGTGCCAGTAGTGAGGACAGGGGAAGCAATCAGCCCCAGCATTTT. Translating gives CASSEDRGSNQPQHF.

This clone has just one count. The chain has TRBV12-3 or TRBV12-4 and TRBJ2-1; possible D gene TRBD1, 6 bases. This CDR3 has 13 amino acids. V was shortened by 6 bases and J by 4 bases, with 10 bases between the two germline ends. The CDR3: CASSPGQYNEQFF. CDR3 coding DNA: TGTGCCAGCAGCCCCGGACAGTACAATGAGCAGTTCTTC.

This sequence joins TRBV11-3 and TRBJ1-1; D remains unclear. Trimming left V 1 base short and J 0 bases short, with 15 bases between. Germline CDR1 and CDR2: SGHNT and YENEEA. The length of the CDR3 is 17 residues. The CDR3 DNA sequence: TGTGCCAGCAGCTTAGTGCGGCAGTTCACACTGAACACTGAAGCTTTCTTT. Amino acids: CASSLVRQFTLNTEAFF.

The V and J genes are TRBV7-6 and TRBJ2-7; 7 bases align to TRBD2. V lost 2 bases to trimming and J lost 7 bases; unmatched junction nucleotides: 5. CDR1 is SGHVS, CDR2 FNYEAQ, per germline. CDR3 length: 13 amino acids. CDR3 bases: TGTGCCAGCAGCTTATGGGAGGGAGGAGAGCAGTACGTC. This translates into CASSLWEGGEQYV.

This clone has a single count. This chain's CDR3 is CASSFAGTSRHEQFF. The CDR3 DNA sequence: TGTGCCAGCAGCTTCGCCGGGACTAGCAGACATGAGCAGTTCTTC. The chain joins TRBV5-8 to TRBJ2-1; TRBD2 matches 9 bases. CDR1 and CDR2 from the germline V gene are SGHTS and YDEGEE. V trimming: 2 bases; J trimming: 8 bases; junction bases outside the gene matches: 8. This CDR3 contains 15 residues. The variable domain in full, completed from reference TRBV5-8 and TRBJ2-1, reads EAGVTQSPTHLIKTRGQQATLRCSPISGHTSVYWYQQALGLGLQFLLWYDEGEERNRGNFPPRFSGRQFPNYSSELNVNALELEDSALYLCASSFAGTSRHEQFFGPGTRLTVL.

The V call is TRBV19, the J call TRBJ1-1; 8 bases align to TRBD1. There are 15 residues in the CDR3. Trimming removed 6 bases from V and 7 bases from J; junction bases left unmatched: 13. The germline V gene encodes CDR1 LNHDA and CDR2 SQIVND (reference sequence). CDR3 in amino acids: CASSPGQDPGYEAFF. The CDR3 coding sequence is TGTGCCAGTAGCCCGGGACAGGATCCTGGGTATGAAGCTTTCTTT.

This clone was counted a few times. CDR3 amino acids: CASSKSWGVGMNTEAFF. CDR3 in DNA: TGTGCCAGCAGCAAGTCGTGGGGGGTGGGAATGAACACTGAAGCTTTCTTT. The chain combines TRBV21-1 with TRBJ1-1. TRBV21-1 is a pseudogene. This CDR3 has 17 amino acids.

This chain joins TRBV5-5 and TRBJ1-3; D is uncertain. The germline V and J ends were trimmed by 4 bases and 0 bases, with 8 bases remaining between them. The CDR3 spans 14 residues. Germline V gene lookup returns CDR1 SGHKS and CDR2 YYEKEE (reference sequence). CDR3: CASSRRASGNTIYF. Written as DNA, the CDR3 is TGTGCCAGCAGCCGTCGCGCCTCTGGAAACACCATATATTTT. The entire variable domain, with the rest obtained from reference TRBV5-5 and TRBJ1-3, is as follows: DAGVTQSPTHLIKTRGQQVTLRCSPISGHKSVSWYQQVLGQGPQFIFQYYEKEERGRGNFPDRFSARQFPNYSSELNVNALLLGDSALYLCASSRRASGNTIYFGEGSWLTVV.

The genes are TRBV12-3 or TRBV12-4 and TRBJ2-5; D is perhaps TRBD1 (6 bases). The CDR3 covers 12 residues. Trimming shortened V by 6 bases and J by 4 bases, and 9 bases separated the two germline ends. The CDR3 region is CASSTGRETQYF. DNA of the CDR3: TGTGCCAGCAGCACAGGGAGAGAGACCCAGTACTTC.

The genes are TRBV7-2 and TRBJ2-7, with a possible D match to TRBD2 (5 bases). CDR1 and CDR2 (germline): SGHTA, FQGNSA. This CDR3 comprises 16 residues. V lost 1 base, J lost 0 bases, and 13 bases lay in between. The CDR3 DNA is TGTGCCAGCAGCTTAGATGCTAGCCTCAGCTCCTACGAGCAGTACGTC. Amino acids: CASSLDASLSSYEQYV.

This clone has only a few counts. The chain employs TRBV27 and TRBJ2-2, with a tentative D call TRBD1 (7 bases). The germline CDR1 and CDR2 sequences are MNHEY and SMNVEV (reference sequence). The CDR3 has 13 residues. The V end lost 5 bases, the J end lost 7 bases, and 11 bases lay between the germline ends. The CDR3 here is CASSRQGGGELFF. In nucleotides, the CDR3 is TGTGCCAGCAGTCGACAGGGAGGCGGGGAGCTGTTTTTT.

The V call is TRBV6-5, the J call TRBJ1-2, with 8 nucleotides matching TRBD1. The CDR3 spans 14 residues. In germline, CDR1 is MNHEY, CDR2 SVGAGI. V shed 7 bases and J 8 bases; nucleotides not matched to a gene: 12. CDR3: CASIRQGATGGYTF. CDR3 DNA sequence: TGTGCCAGCATTCGCCAGGGGGCTACGGGAGGCTACACCTTC.

The chain recombines TRBV12-3 or TRBV12-4 with TRBJ1-1; D uncertain. V lost 3 bases and J 3 bases, leaving 8 bases between the germline ends. The CDR3 spans 13 residues. The CDR3 nucleotides are TGTGCCAGCAGTTTCGGCGCGGACACTGAAGCTTTCTTT. This codes for CASSFGADTEAFF.

This sequence joins TRBV4-3 and TRBJ2-7, with unresolved D. This CDR3 spans 17 amino acids. Trimming cost V 1 base and J 0 bases, with 16 bases left between them. Germline V gene data show CDR1 as LGHNA and CDR2 as YSLEER. The CDR3 DNA reads TGCGCCAGCAGCCAAGTCCCAGACATAACCCCCTCCTACGAGCAGTACGTC. Its translation is CASSQVPDITPSYEQYV.

The chain couples TRBV6-5 to TRBJ2-7; 7 bases line up with TRBD1. The CDR3 sequence is 13 residues long. Germline V lookup: CDR1 MNHEY, CDR2 SVGAGI. After removal of 9 bases from V and 3 bases from J, the junction contained 8 bases not matched to a gene. The CDR3 is CASNRDRVYEQYV. Written as DNA, the CDR3 is TGTGCCAGTAACCGGGACAGAGTCTACGAGCAGTACGTC.

This chain connects TRBV5-1 to TRBJ2-2; D might be TRBD2 (6 bases). CDR1 and CDR2 from the germline V gene are SGHRS and YFSETQ. Trimming stripped 0 bases from V and 7 bases from J, with 13 bases between. This CDR3 spans 15 amino acids. CDR3: CASSLVGTPGGELFF. The CDR3 DNA sequence: TGCGCCAGCAGCTTGGTAGGGACTCCCGGCGGGGAGCTGTTTTTT.

The chain is built from TRBV30 and TRBJ1-2; D possibly corresponds to TRBD1 (5 bases). CDR1 and CDR2 from the germline V gene are GTSNPN and SVGIG (reference sequence). V dropped 4 bases and J dropped 9 bases, with 12 bases sitting between them. CDR3 length: 11 residues. The CDR3 region is CAWKQPGSYTF. The CDR3 coding sequence is TGTGCCTGGAAGCAACCAGGGAGCTACACCTTC.

The rearrangement joins TRBV5-1 to TRBJ2-3, with 13 bases fitting TRBD2. The CDR3 runs to 16 residues. In germline, CDR1 is SGHRS, CDR2 YFSETQ. V was pared by 4 bases and J by 1 base, with 3 bases of the junction left unmatched. The CDR3 loop reads CASSPGLAGGTDTQYF. As DNA, the CDR3 is TGCGCCAGCAGCCCCGGACTAGCGGGAGGCACAGATACGCAGTATTTT.

The gene calls are TRBV5-1 and TRBJ2-5, with 7 bases identical to TRBD2. J gave up 2 bases and V 1 base, and 5 bases lay outside the gene matches. Germline loops: CDR1 SGHRS, CDR2 YFSETQ. This CDR3 has 15 residues. CDR3 in DNA: TGCGCCAGCAGCTTGAGAGGCGGGGGACAAGAGACCCAGTACTTC. This gives the protein CASSLRGGGQETQYF.